Following are 10 T cell receptor beta chains from one sample sequenced in a study of graft-versus-host responses after intestinal transplantation. The protocol was immunoSEQ multiplex PCR, while the TCRdb copy is restricted to in-frame clones and leaves out a portion. The sample lists 3,500 to 5,000 clones; roughly 85% were seen once. Lamina propria and intraepithelial lymphocytes were released by processing graft tissue. The sample in question was ileum tissue, obtained 650 to 690 days after intestinal transplant. The source of these receptors is a human patient who received an intestinal transplant, so some T cells may come from the graft donor.

The V call is TRBV7-6, the J call TRBJ2-1; D is perhaps TRBD2 (7 bases). Trimming took 3 bases from V and 9 from J, leaving 15 bases between them. Looked up from germline, CDR1 is SGHVS and CDR2 is FNYEAQ. This CDR3 has 14 residues. CDR3 loop: CASSLTGGQGEQFF. Written as DNA, the CDR3 is TGTGCCAGCAGCTTGACGGGGGGCCAGGGTGAGCAGTTCTTC.

CDR3 sequence: CASSLDRVGYTF. The CDR3 coding sequence is TGCGCCAGCAGCTTGGACAGGGTCGGCTACACCTTC. The chain has TRBV5-1 and TRBJ1-2; D perhaps matches TRBD1 (6 bases). The CDR3 spans 12 residues. Between the trimmed V and J ends, which lost 0 bases and 8 bases, there was a span of 8 bases. Per germline, CDR1 SGHRS and CDR2 YFSETQ.

The gene calls are TRBV6-1 and TRBJ1-2; D not certain. Per germline, CDR1 MNHNS and CDR2 SASEGT. Deletions cut 4 bases from V and 4 bases from J, with 13 bases between. The CDR3 is 14 residues long. The CDR3 sequence is CASSAAGTFYGYTF. In DNA, the CDR3 is TGTGCCAGCAGTGCTGCAGGCACCTTCTATGGCTACACCTTC.

The chain joins TRBV11-2 to TRBJ2-3, with 7 bases fitting TRBD2. The germline V gene has CDR1 SGHAT and CDR2 FQNNGV. After removal of 4 bases from V and 2 bases from J, the junction contained 6 bases not matched to a gene. The CDR3 is made up of 15 amino acids. As DNA, the CDR3 is TGTGCCAGCAGCTACTCGGCGGGGGTCACAGATACGCAGTATTTT. Amino acid sequence: CASSYSAGVTDTQYF.

The chain has TRBV4-3 and TRBJ2-7, with 8 bases fitting TRBD1. After removal of 0 bases from V and 3 bases from J, the junction contained 7 bases not matched to a gene. The length of the CDR3 is 16 residues. The germline V gene encodes CDR1 LGHNA and CDR2 YSLEER. The CDR3 region has the DNA TGCGCCAGCAGCCAAGATGACCTTGGACAGGGCTACGAGCAGTACTTC. It encodes CASSQDDLGQGYEQYF.

V usage is TRBV2 and J usage is TRBJ2-2; D is unresolved. Germline V gives CDR1 SNHLY, CDR2 FYNNEI. Deletions cut 4 bases from V and 3 bases from J, with 6 bases between. The CDR3 length is 13 residues. CDR3 residues: CASSVSDTGELFF. CDR3 DNA sequence: TGTGCCAGCAGTGTTTCGGACACCGGGGAGCTGTTTTTT.

This chain links TRBV5-1 with TRBJ1-6; TRBD1 is a possible D gene (5 bases). V lost 0 bases and J 8 bases, leaving 21 bases between the germline ends. CDR1 is SGHRS, CDR2 YFSETQ, per germline. This CDR3 has 18 amino acids. The DNA of the CDR3 is TGCGCCAGCAGCTTGGCGGTGAATGAGACAGTGGGATATTCACCCCTCCACTTT. Translating gives CASSLAVNETVGYSPLHF.

The chain couples TRBV6-1 to TRBJ1-5, with D unresolved. This CDR3 has 20 residues. The germline V gene has CDR1 MNHNS and CDR2 SASEGT. V was cut by 2 bases and J by 0 bases, with 23 bases left in between. In DNA form, the CDR3 reads TGTGCCAGCAGTGAACTCGGACCCTCAAGAAGTCTCCTTAGCAATCAGCCCCAGCATTTT. Its translation: CASSELGPSRSLLSNQPQHF.

The chain carries TRBV7-8 and TRBJ1-5; D gene ambiguous. The V end lost 4 bases, the J end lost 3 bases, and 13 bases lay between the germline ends. The CDR3 length is 15 residues. Germline-derived CDR1 and CDR2 are SGHVS and FQNEAQ. Here the CDR3 DNA reads TGTGCCAGCAGCTACCAGGACGGGAACAATCAGCCCCAGCATTTT. Encoded protein: CASSYQDGNNQPQHF.

The chain has TRBV19 and TRBJ1-5; D is possibly TRBD1 (6 bases). Germline lookup yields CDR1 LNHDA and CDR2 SQIVND (reference sequence). The CDR3 is 15 residues long. V dropped 5 bases and J dropped 4 bases, with 15 bases sitting between them. CDR3 bases: TGTGCCAGTAGTGGTCAGGGGCACGGGAATCAGCCCCAGCATTTT. Translated, it gives CASSGQGHGNQPQHF.